This T cell receptor beta chain was documented in a study of cytomegalovirus exposure and HLA in healthy donors. Findings of the study overall: A prior analysis recorded that most TCR beta V segments were productive about 90% or about 30% of the time. The study listed roughly 150 cytomegalovirus-associated TCR beta chains. CMV serostatus was the only recorded immune exposure for donors. In a later analysis, TCR association rates varied by HLA locus: DRB1 most, HLA-C fewest.

As to this clone: Its matching antigen is unknown.

The PCR had 60 Vbeta and 13 Jbeta primers. This table comes from immunoSEQ multiplex PCR, and its TCRdb copy is limited to in-frame clones, with some not included. The table lists roughly 180,000 clones, around 80% of them singletons. CDR1 MNHEY and CDR2 SVGAGI come from the germline V gene. There are 13 residues in the CDR3. Trimming stripped 5 bases from V and 10 bases from J, with 12 bases between. The TCR sequence derives from a woman aged 25 to 39 in good health and CMV-seropositive. The chain links TRBV6-5 to TRBJ1-6, with D possibly being TRBD1 (5 bases). Material: PBMCs. The CDR3 is CASSGQGSSPLHF. The CDR3 DNA sequence: TGTGCCAGCAGTGGCCAGGGTAGCTCACCCCTCCACTTT.